This T cell receptor beta chain was sequenced during a study of STAT5B mutations in CD4+ large granular lymphocyte leukemia. The study's findings and limits: The CD4+ versus CD8+ T-LGLL clonality difference may reflect limited sample size.

The sample holds a few counts of this clone. Antigen: not known. The length of the CDR3 is 14 residues. The V gene's germline CDR1 is SGHTA and CDR2 FQGTGA. V was trimmed by 2 bases and J by 8 bases, leaving 12 bases between them. Buffy coats from healthy blood donors served as controls. Assay: immunoSEQ multiplex PCR; the TCRdb copy retains only in-frame clones and omits some. Among 30,000 to 40,000 clones listed, less than 80% were seen once. The sequence derives from a human donor in good health. The sequencing input was CD4+ T cells from blood buffy coats. The rearrangement uses TRBV7-3 and TRBJ1-4, with TRBD1 as a possible D gene (5 bases). This chain's CDR3 is CASSLWGVGEKLFF. In DNA, the CDR3 is TGTGCCAGCAGCTTATGGGGGGTCGGCGAAAAACTGTTTTTT.